This TCR beta chain originates from a study of blood T cell repertoires in COVID-19. At the level of the study: Acute and convalescent COVID-19 samples came from the United States, Italy and Spain.

Ages ranged from about 18 to 90 years, with residence in approximately 25 US areas. Which cohort a participant joined came from the clinical history participants gave. This clone has only one observation. This CDR3 is built from 17 residues. The germline CDR1 and CDR2 sequences are MDHEN and SYDVKM. The trim removed 6 bases at V and 6 bases at J, leaving 11 bases unmatched. Generated by immunoSEQ multiplex PCR, the TCRdb table keeps only in-frame clones and is missing some. The data show around 190,000 clones, with roughly 87% seen just once and around a tenth held by the top ten. The rearrangement joins TRBV28 to TRBJ2-7, with 16 bases lining up with TRBD2. Material for sequencing was PBMCs or T cells enriched from blood (not recorded which). This receptor was obtained from a man between 18 and 29 years old with acute COVID-19. The CDR3 reads CASSKAAGTSGRGEQYF. DNA for the CDR3: TGTGCCAGCAGCAAGGCTGCCGGGACTAGCGGGAGGGGCGAGCAGTACTTC.